This T cell receptor (beta chain) emerged from a study of control samples from healthy donors and cancer patients. Germline assignment: CDR1 MDHEN and CDR2 SYDVKM. The CDR3 contains 14 residues. Trimming removed 4 bases at V and 4 bases at J, with 13 bases between. Assay: immunoSEQ multiplex PCR; the TCRdb copy retains only in-frame clones and omits some. The data contain fewer than 30,000 clones, more than 75% of them singletons. This rearrangement joins TRBV28 to TRBJ1-1; perhaps TRBD1 as D (5 bases). The sequencing sample was made of PBMCs. The receptor was derived from a woman aged 40 to 50 with lung cancer. The CDR3 region is CASSSPGTSTEAFF. Written as DNA, the CDR3 is TGTGCCAGCAGTTCCCCCGGGACGAGCACTGAAGCTTTCTTT.